This is a list of T cell receptor beta chains from one sample in a study of blood T cell repertoires in COVID-19. Repertoires were generated with immunoSEQ multiplex PCR, while TCRdb's copy carries only in-frame clones and drops some. Among about 59,000 clones listed, less than 75% were seen once. Sequenced: peripheral blood. These receptors originate from a woman between 50 and 59 years old with active or convalescent COVID-19. The CDR3 runs from the conserved cysteine through the conserved F or W. Each record gives: V gene, clone size, D gene, J gene, CDR3 protein, CDR3 DNA. A D gene is named only where the DNA matches it firmly. Some rows have no size entry. The others give once, few or many, or a class for an expanded clone.

>TRBV29-1|.|TRBD1|TRBJ2-7
CSAYRTGGGYEQYF
TGCAGCGCCTACAGGACAGGGGGAGGCTACGAGCAGTACTTC
>TRBV7-6|.|.|TRBJ2-5
CASSPGGPAGSETQYF
TGTGCCAGCAGCCCTGGAGGGCCAGCAGGGTCTGAGACCCAGTACTTC
>TRBV5-1|.|TRBD1|TRBJ1-5
CASSLGQGGQPQHF
TGCGCCAGCAGCTTGGGACAGGGGGGTCAGCCCCAGCATTTT
>TRBV11-2|once|TRBD2|TRBJ2-3
CASTGTKGPWQDTQYF
TGTGCCAGCACCGGGACTAAAGGGCCTTGGCAAGATACGCAGTATTTT
>TRBV20-1|.|.|TRBJ2-2
CSASLPLEGTGELFF
TGCAGTGCTAGTCTCCCGCTCGAGGGCACCGGGGAGCTGTTTTTT
>TRBV28|.|TRBD2|TRBJ2-1
CASSSSGRALREQFF
TGTGCCAGCAGTTCTAGCGGGAGGGCCCTCCGGGAGCAGTTCTTC
>TRBV3-1/TRBV3-2|few|TRBD2|TRBJ2-3
CASSLGLAASDTQYF
TGTGCCAGCAGCTTAGGACTAGCGGCTTCCGATACGCAGTATTTT
>TRBV30|.|TRBD1|TRBJ2-3
CAWSDGTGYTDTQYF
TGTGCCTGGAGCGACGGGACAGGGTACACAGATACGCAGTATTTT
>TRBV3-1/TRBV3-2|few|.|TRBJ1-5
CASSQQVRQPQHF
TGTGCCAGCAGCCAACAAGTTCGGCAGCCCCAGCATTTT
>TRBV7-9|.|TRBD1|TRBJ2-6
CASSPGQGEVSRANVLTF
TGTGCCAGCAGCCCAGGACAGGGGGAAGTCTCTCGGGCCAACGTCCTGACTTTC
>TRBV18|few|.|TRBJ2-5
CASSVRVQETQYF
TGTGCCAGCTCAGTCAGGGTCCAAGAGACCCAGTACTTC
>TRBV5-5|.|.|TRBJ2-7
CASSLYLYYEQYF
TGTGCCAGCAGCTTGTACCTATACTACGAGCAGTACTTC
>TRBV24-1|.|.|TRBJ1-1
CATSGGGLNTEAFF
TGTGCCACCAGTGGAGGAGGACTTAACACTGAAGCTTTCTTT
>TRBV30|.|.|TRBJ2-5
CAWSGLVVETQYF
TGTGCCTGGAGTGGGCTAGTGGTGGAGACCCAGTACTTC
>TRBV2|.|.|TRBJ1-4
CASSRQATNEKLFF
TGTGCCAGCAGTCGACAGGCAACTAATGAAAAACTGTTTTTT
>TRBV29-1|.|TRBD1|TRBJ1-4
CSVAVQGDATNEKLFF
TGCAGCGTTGCAGTCCAGGGGGATGCAACTAATGAAAAACTGTTTTTT
>TRBV7-6|.|.|TRBJ2-5
CASSLALSLSESSQETQYF
TGTGCCAGCAGCTTAGCGTTGAGCTTAAGCGAGTCGAGCCAAGAGACCCAGTACTTC
>TRBV19|.|TRBD2|TRBJ2-1
CASSPLAGSSYNEQFF
TGTGCCAGTAGCCCCTTAGCGGGGTCCTCCTACAATGAGCAGTTCTTC
>TRBV11-2|.|.|TRBJ1-6
CASSSPDFDSPLHF
TGTGCCAGCAGCTCCCCTGACTTTGATTCACCCCTCCACTTT
>TRBV28|.|.|TRBJ2-4
CASSLERRAKNIQYF
TGTGCCAGCAGTTTGGAGAGGAGAGCCAAAAACATTCAGTACTTC
>TRBV7-2|.|TRBD2|TRBJ2-1
CASSSLAGASSYNEQFF
TGTGCCAGCAGCTCTCTAGCGGGAGCATCCTCCTACAATGAGCAGTTCTTC
>TRBV9|.|.|TRBJ2-6
CASSVEHYSGANVLTF
TGTGCCAGCAGCGTAGAACACTACTCTGGGGCCAACGTCCTGACTTTC
>TRBV7-9|many|.|TRBJ2-7
CASSLAEGAIYEQYF
TGTGCCAGCAGCTTGGCTGAAGGGGCGATCTACGAGCAGTACTTC
>TRBV30|.|.|TRBJ1-1
CAWSVSGVITEAFF
TGTGCCTGGAGTGTGTCAGGGGTAATCACTGAAGCTTTCTTT
>TRBV9|.|.|TRBJ2-3
CASSVDWVGRGTDTQYF
TGTGCCAGCAGCGTAGACTGGGTTGGCAGGGGCACAGATACGCAGTATTTT
>TRBV7-6|few|.|TRBJ2-2
CASSLYGSGYTGELFF
TGTGCCAGCAGCTTATATGGTAGCGGATACACCGGGGAGCTGTTTTTT
>TRBV7-9|.|.|TRBJ1-1
CASSLAPPDTEAFF
TGTGCCAGCAGCTTAGCCCCCCCGGACACTGAAGCTTTCTTT
>TRBV11-2|.|TRBD2|TRBJ2-7
CASSLGLAGAYEQYF
TGTGCCAGCAGCTTGGGACTAGCGGGAGCCTACGAGCAGTACTTC
>TRBV7-9|.|TRBD2|TRBJ2-7
CASSLGWREAIYEQYF
TGTGCCAGCAGCTTAGGTTGGCGGGAGGCCATCTACGAGCAGTACTTC
>TRBV5-4|many|TRBD2|TRBJ2-2
CASSFGLAGNTNTGELFF
TGTGCCAGCAGCTTCGGACTAGCGGGGAACACGAACACCGGGGAGCTGTTTTTT
>TRBV3-1/TRBV3-2|.|TRBD1|TRBJ2-2
CASSLWDRATGELFF
TGTGCCAGCAGCCTCTGGGACAGAGCCACCGGGGAGCTGTTTTTT
>TRBV28|.|TRBD1|TRBJ2-4
CASSEWDSLAKNIQYF
TGTGCCAGCAGTGAATGGGACAGCTTAGCCAAAAACATTCAGTACTTC
>TRBV7-9|.|TRBD1|TRBJ1-1
CASRDSMGTEAFF
TGTGCCTCCCGGGACAGCATGGGCACTGAAGCTTTCTTT
>TRBV27|few|TRBD1|TRBJ2-7
CASSSWTGNYEQYF
TGTGCCAGCAGTTCATGGACAGGGAACTACGAGCAGTACTTC
>TRBV18|.|TRBD1|TRBJ1-2
CASSAGTGLSYTF
TGTGCCAGCTCAGCCGGGACAGGGCTTAGCTACACCTTC
>TRBV6-5|once|.|TRBJ1-2
CASSYHGMDSYGYTF
TGTGCCAGCAGTTACCACGGTATGGACAGCTATGGCTACACCTTC